A single T cell receptor (beta chain) is shown here with its context. Its antigen is currently not known. Base qualities are not at hand, and no much larger clone is one base apart. Via the germline V gene, CDR1 is SGHTA and CDR2 FQGNSA. The CDR3 holds 14 amino acids from the cysteine to the phenylalanine. Only CDR3 DNA remains: 42 bases, in frame from the first base. V has 5 bases trimmed and J has 8 bases trimmed; junction bases matching no gene number 9. Sequencing took place on an Illumina NovaSeq 6000. TCRalpha and TCRbeta cDNA libraries were built by 5'RACE with constant-segment primers, adding sample barcodes and unique molecular identifiers. RNA was extracted from every sample with Trizol reagent. The libraries were amplified in two PCR steps, and the second step added a second sample barcode and Illumina TruSeq adapters. Sequencing of the libraries was done on an Illumina NovaSeq, producing 2 x 150 bp paired-end reads. In the authors' own workflow: With migec v1.2.7, reads were demultiplexed and then collapsed into UMI-guided consensus sequences. Using mixcr v2.1.11, UMI consensuses were aligned to TRA and TRB V and J templates and then assembled into clonotypes. A clonotype was counted as expanded or contracted only when both edgeR and NoisET called the clonotype significant, with the noise models trained on biological replicates. edgeR calls used a false discovery rate-adjusted p below 0.01 and a log2 fold-change threshold of 1. As an exploratory analysis of dynamics, max-normalized trajectories of the 1000 most abundant clonotypes were examined with PCA combined with hierarchical clustering. Separately sequenced CD4+ and CD8+ repertoires were used to assign the CD4 or CD8 phenotype of responding clones. Clones were called with MiXCR by TCRdb after fastp trimmed the public reads at Q25, and only in-frame beta chains were retained. Records with the same CDR3 protein are collapsed into one entry carrying the most frequent genes and DNA. These V and J calls originate from TCRdb's pipeline instead of the authors' own analysis. Present in this sample are over 400,000 distinct CDR3 sequences, roughly a quarter of which were seen just once. The top ten clonotypes cover approximately 14% of the sample.

This entry is derived from a study of T-cell memory formation after mild COVID-19 listed by TCRdb under 2021. Broadly, across the study: Most TCR sequence clusters were specific to one of the two donors. T-cell clones expanding and contracting after mild COVID-19 in two donors were tracked by longitudinal TCRalpha and TCRbeta repertoire sequencing. The cohort was made up of two young adult volunteers, one female and one male, who were previously healthy.

The full study reports these points: Some responding clones were found in pre-infection memory, which suggests that pre-existing cross-reactive memory T cells took part in the SARS-CoV-2 response. Contracting CD4+ clones turned up mainly in the CM and EM memory subsets, whereas EMRA was where CD8+ clones were enriched. Only a couple of mild cases were covered by the study, and larger cohorts that include severe cases with pre-infection samples were considered necessary. SARS-CoV-2 specificity of the second-wave clones peaking on day 37 was not confirmed. Clones contracting from day 15 to 85 had balanced CD4/CD8 phenotypes, while a second wave expanding from day 15 to 37 was biased towards CD4+.

PBMCs were isolated by Ficoll-Paque density gradient centrifugation. The chain couples TRBV7-2 to TRBJ1-1; 9 middle bases align to TRBD1. The sequencing input was PBMCs or a T cell subset sorted from them (not recorded which). The clonotype comes from an adult woman who had mild COVID-19 (a few samples of this study predate the infection). The sample titles of this study are shuffled in the database, so cell type and time point are left out; the donor was told from shared clones. This receptor has the CDR3 CASSTGTGRIEAFF. The DNA sequence reads TGTGCCAGCAGCACAGGGACAGGGCGGATCGAAGCTTTCTTT.